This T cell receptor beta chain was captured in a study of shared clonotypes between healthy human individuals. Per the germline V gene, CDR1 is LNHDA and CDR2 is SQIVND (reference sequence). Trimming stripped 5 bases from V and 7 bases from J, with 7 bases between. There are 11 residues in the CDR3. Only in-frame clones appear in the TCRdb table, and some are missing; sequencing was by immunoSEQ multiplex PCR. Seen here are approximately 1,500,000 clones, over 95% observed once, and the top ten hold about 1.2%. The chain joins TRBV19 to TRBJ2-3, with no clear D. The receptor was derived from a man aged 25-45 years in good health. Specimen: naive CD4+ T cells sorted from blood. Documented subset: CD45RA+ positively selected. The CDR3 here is CASSRAHTQYF. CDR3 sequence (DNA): TGTGCCAGTAGTCGAGCTCATACGCAGTATTTT.